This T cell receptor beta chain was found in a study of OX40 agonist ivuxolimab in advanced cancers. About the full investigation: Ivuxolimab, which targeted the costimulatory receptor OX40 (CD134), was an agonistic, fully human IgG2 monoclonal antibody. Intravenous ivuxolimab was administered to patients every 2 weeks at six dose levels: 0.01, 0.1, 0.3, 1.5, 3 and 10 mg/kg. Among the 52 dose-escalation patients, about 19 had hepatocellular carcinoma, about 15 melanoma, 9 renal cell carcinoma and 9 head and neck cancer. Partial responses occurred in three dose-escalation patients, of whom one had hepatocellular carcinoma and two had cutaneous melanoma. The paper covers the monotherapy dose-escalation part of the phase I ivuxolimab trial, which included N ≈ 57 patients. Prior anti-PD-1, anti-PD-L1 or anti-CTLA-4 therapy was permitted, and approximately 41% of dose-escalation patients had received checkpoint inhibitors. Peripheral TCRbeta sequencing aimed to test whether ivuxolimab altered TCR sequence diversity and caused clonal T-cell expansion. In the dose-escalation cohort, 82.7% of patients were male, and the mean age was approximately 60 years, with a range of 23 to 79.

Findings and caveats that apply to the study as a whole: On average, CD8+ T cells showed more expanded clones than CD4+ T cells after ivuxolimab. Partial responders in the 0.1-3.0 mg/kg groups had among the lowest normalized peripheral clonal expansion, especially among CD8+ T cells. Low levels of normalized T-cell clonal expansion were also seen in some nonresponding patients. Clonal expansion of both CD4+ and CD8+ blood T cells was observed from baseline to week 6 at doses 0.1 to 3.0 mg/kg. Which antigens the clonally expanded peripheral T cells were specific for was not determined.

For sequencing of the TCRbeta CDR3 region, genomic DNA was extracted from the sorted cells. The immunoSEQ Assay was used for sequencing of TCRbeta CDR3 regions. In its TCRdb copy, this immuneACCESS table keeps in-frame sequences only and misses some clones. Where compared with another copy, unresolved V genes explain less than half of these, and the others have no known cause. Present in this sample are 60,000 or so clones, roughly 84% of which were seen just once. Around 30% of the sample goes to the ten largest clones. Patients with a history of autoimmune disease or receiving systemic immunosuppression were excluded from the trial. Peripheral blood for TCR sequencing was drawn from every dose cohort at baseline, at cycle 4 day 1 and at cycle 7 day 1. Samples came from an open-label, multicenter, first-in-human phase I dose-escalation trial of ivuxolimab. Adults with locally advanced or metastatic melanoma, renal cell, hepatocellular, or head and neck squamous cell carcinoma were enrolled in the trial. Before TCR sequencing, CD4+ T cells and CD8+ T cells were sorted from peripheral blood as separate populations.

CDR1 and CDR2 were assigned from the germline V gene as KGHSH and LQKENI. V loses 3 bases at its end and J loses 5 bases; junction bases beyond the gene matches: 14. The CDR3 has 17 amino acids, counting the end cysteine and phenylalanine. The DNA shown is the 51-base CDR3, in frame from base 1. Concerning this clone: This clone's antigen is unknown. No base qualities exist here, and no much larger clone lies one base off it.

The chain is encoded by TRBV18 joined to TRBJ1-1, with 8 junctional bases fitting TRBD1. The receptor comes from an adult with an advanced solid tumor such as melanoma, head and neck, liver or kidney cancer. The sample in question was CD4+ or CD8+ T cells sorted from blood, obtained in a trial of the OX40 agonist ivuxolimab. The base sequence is TGTGCCAGCTCACCCGTCCCGGGACAGGTCGGGGGTACTGAAGCTTTCTTT. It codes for CASSPVPGQVGGTEAFF.